One and the same sample provided the 24 T cell receptor beta chains below, sequenced in a study of cytomegalovirus exposure and HLA in healthy donors. 13 Jbeta primers and 60 Vbeta primers were used for the PCR. Generated by immunoSEQ multiplex PCR, the TCRdb table keeps only in-frame clones and is missing some. Of roughly 130,000 clones listed, over 75% are singletons. Sequencing input: PBMCs. These receptors all stem from a boy between 5 and 17 years old in good health and CMV-seronegative.

In the case of this clone: The same CDR3 arises from other DNA sequences in this sample as well. The genes are TRBV7-2 and TRBJ1-3, with D perhaps matching TRBD1 (6 bases). Per germline, CDR1 SGHTA and CDR2 FQGNSA. This CDR3 has 15 amino acids. Trimming pared 1 base from V and 0 bases from J, leaving 7 bases between. This chain's CDR3 is CASSLEGGSGNTIYF. In DNA, the CDR3 is TGTGCCAGCAGCTTAGAAGGGGGCTCTGGAAACACCATATATTTT.

The chain joins TRBV6-6 to TRBJ2-1; possible D gene TRBD2, 5 bases. Germline values: CDR1 MNHNY, CDR2 SVGAGI (reference sequence). The germline V and J ends were trimmed by 4 bases and 5 bases, with 12 bases remaining between them. This CDR3 is 14 amino acids long. The DNA of the CDR3 is TGTGCCAGCAGTTCCCGGGGATCAGACAATGAGCAGTTCTTC. It yields the protein CASSSRGSDNEQFF.

V and J are TRBV19 and TRBJ1-5; 8 nucleotides agree with TRBD1. CDR3 length: 15 amino acids. Germline V lookup: CDR1 LNHDA, CDR2 SQIVND (reference sequence). Trimming at V came to 5 bases and at J to 3 bases, leaving 6 bases not matched to a gene. CDR3 DNA: TGTGCCAGTAGTTATTTACAGGGGGTCAATCAGCCCCAGCATTTT. The encoded protein is CASSYLQGVNQPQHF.

The rearrangement uses TRBV6-5 and TRBJ2-1, with D possibly TRBD2 on 5 matching bases. V was trimmed by 6 bases and J by 1 base, leaving 10 bases between them. Looked up from germline, CDR1 is MNHEY and CDR2 is SVGAGI. This CDR3 comprises 14 residues. The CDR3: CASRGSKSYNEQFF. CDR3 coding DNA: TGTGCCAGCAGAGGGAGTAAGTCCTACAATGAGCAGTTCTTC.

This rearrangement joins TRBV15 to TRBJ2-2; 8 bases match TRBD2. V gave up 5 bases and J gave up 8 bases; unmatched junction bases: 10. CDR1 and CDR2 from the germline V gene are LNHNV and YYDKDF (reference sequence). The CDR3 extends over 15 amino acids. The CDR3 DNA is TGTGCCACCAGCCCTATCCGGGGGGGTTCTGGGGAGCTGTTTTTT. Protein sequence: CATSPIRGGSGELFF.

The V and J genes are TRBV9 and TRBJ2-2; D is perhaps TRBD1 (7 bases). With 3 bases removed from V and 3 bases from J, the gap between germline ends came to 15 bases. CDR3 length equals 16 residues. CDR1 and CDR2 from the germline V gene are SGDLS and YYNGEE. CDR3 sequence reads: CASSARGDPDTGELFF. CDR3 nucleotides: TGTGCCAGCAGCGCCAGGGGGGACCCCGACACCGGGGAGCTGTTTTTT.

The chain recombines TRBV11-3 with TRBJ2-3, with a tentative D call TRBD2 (5 bases). Germline loops: CDR1 SGHNT, CDR2 YENEEA. The V end was cut by 5 bases, the J end by 2 bases, with 17 bases between. The length of the CDR3 is 16 residues. This CDR3 reads CASSPPYEGLTDTQYF. Here the CDR3 DNA reads TGTGCCAGCAGCCCCCCGTACGAAGGACTCACAGATACGCAGTATTTT.

This chain connects TRBV6-5 to TRBJ2-7; 9 bases fit TRBD2. From germline, CDR1 is MNHEY and CDR2 SVGAGI. The CDR3 spans 16 residues. V was pared by 1 base and J by 6 bases, with 10 bases of the junction left unmatched. In DNA, the CDR3 is TGTGCCAGCAGTTACTATATAGCGGGAGCGCTCTCCGAGCAGTACTTC. Its protein is CASSYYIAGALSEQYF.

The chain links TRBV19 to TRBJ2-2; tentatively, D is TRBD1 (5 bases). Germline values: CDR1 LNHDA, CDR2 SQIVND (reference sequence). CDR3 length: 12 residues. V lost 7 bases to trimming and J lost 5 bases, with 8 bases between them. In DNA, the CDR3 is TGTGCCAGTACCAGGGAAACCGGGGAGCTGTTTTTT. Its protein is CASTRETGELFF.

Details on this clone: One end of the junction does not line up with germline, which may come from a read error. The chain recombines TRBV19 with TRBJ2-1; 15 bases fit TRBD2. Per the germline V gene, CDR1 is LNHDA and CDR2 is SQIVND (reference sequence). This CDR3 contains 18 residues. The DNA of the CDR3 is TGTGCCAGTAGTATCTCCTGGACTAGCGGGAGGGCCTATAATGAGCAGTTCTTC. Its protein product is CASSISWTSGRAYNEQFF.

This clone has more than one count but fewer than ten. The gene calls are TRBV5-6 and TRBJ1-1, with 7 bases aligning to TRBD1. CDR3 length: 15 amino acids. V shed 4 bases, J shed 3 bases, and the junction held 9 bases outside the gene matches. The germline gives CDR1 SGHDT, CDR2 YYEEEE. The CDR3 spells CASSRIPQGDTEAFF. The CDR3 DNA is TGTGCCAGCAGCCGCATCCCTCAGGGGGACACTGAAGCTTTCTTT.

Remarks on this clone: This sample includes further DNA sequences coding for the same CDR3. V is TRBV5-1 and J is TRBJ2-7, with D possibly matching TRBD1 (5 bases). With 0 bases removed from V and 5 bases from J, the gap between germline ends came to 9 bases. The CDR3 spans 13 residues. In germline, CDR1 is SGHRS, CDR2 YFSETQ. The CDR3 here is CASSLGQGNEQYF. The CDR3 DNA sequence: TGCGCCAGCAGCTTGGGTCAGGGTAACGAGCAGTACTTC. Based on the CDR3 plus reference TRBV5-1 and TRBJ2-7, the full variable domain is KAGVTQTPRYLIKTRGQQVTLSCSPISGHRSVSWYQQTPGQGLQFLFEYFSETQRNKGNFPGRFSGRQFSNSRSEMNVSTLELGDSALYLCASSLGQGNEQYFGPGTRLTVT.

The chain carries TRBV28 and TRBJ2-4, with a weak D call TRBD1 (6 bases). V was pared by 4 bases and J by 6 bases, with 16 bases between. The CDR3 has 15 residues. Germline V lookup: CDR1 MDHEN, CDR2 SYDVKM. CDR3 region: CASSSQQGWGNIQYF. The DNA for the CDR3 is TGTGCCAGCAGTTCACAACAGGGATGGGGAAACATTCAGTACTTC.

The table lists this clone with a count of one. The rearrangement uses TRBV11-2 and TRBJ2-2; no definite D call. The CDR3 extends over 14 amino acids. Germline assignment: CDR1 SGHAT and CDR2 FQNNGV. The V end was cut by 1 base, the J end by 5 bases, with 8 bases between. The CDR3 loop is CASSLGSFTGELFF. The CDR3 nucleotides are TGTGCCAGCAGCTTAGGGAGCTTTACCGGGGAGCTGTTTTTT.

The chain employs TRBV10-3 and TRBJ1-2; D is perhaps TRBD1 (6 bases). With 2 bases removed from V and 8 bases from J, the gap between germline ends came to 18 bases. The germline V gene encodes CDR1 ENHRY and CDR2 SYGVKD. The CDR3 runs 15 residues. CDR3 sequence reads: CAISEGVMGAWGYTF. DNA of the CDR3: TGTGCCATCAGTGAGGGCGTCATGGGGGCATGGGGCTACACCTTC.

This clone was observed a single time. The chain employs TRBV7-9 and TRBJ2-5; 8 bases align to TRBD1. J gave up 4 bases and V 10 bases, and 8 bases lay outside the gene matches. The germline V gene encodes CDR1 SEHNR and CDR2 FQNEAQ (reference sequence). The CDR3 runs 13 residues. The CDR3 loop is CATDRTGIETQYF. The CDR3, as DNA: TGTGCCACAGATAGGACAGGGATAGAGACCCAGTACTTC.

In this sample, this clone turned up once. The chain joins TRBV19 to TRBJ1-4, with 9 positions matching TRBD1. CDR1 and CDR2 (germline): LNHDA, SQIVND (reference sequence). Trimming took 1 base from V and 4 from J; bases not matched to a gene: 10. The CDR3 covers 18 residues. The CDR3 here is CASSIVLPGQGINEKLFF. CDR3 coding DNA: TGTGCCAGTAGTATAGTCCTACCGGGACAGGGAATTAATGAAAAACTGTTTTTT.

This rearrangement joins TRBV6-1 to TRBJ2-3; TRBD2 might be the D (6 bases). In germline, CDR1 is MNHNS, CDR2 SASEGT. V was pared by 7 bases and J by 1 base, with 12 bases between. This CDR3 is 14 amino acids long. As DNA, the CDR3 is TGTGCCAGCACGGGGGACTTCGGCACAGATACGCAGTATTTT. Translated: CASTGDFGTDTQYF.

This clone occurred a few times. This chain's CDR3 is CASGGHTGELFF. The CDR3 DNA reads as TGTGCCAGTGGAGGGCACACCGGGGAGCTGTTTTTT. This chain links TRBV19 with TRBJ2-2, with D perhaps TRBD2 (6 bases). The germline V gene encodes CDR1 LNHDA and CDR2 SQIVND (reference sequence). The CDR3 sequence is 12 residues long. The V end was cut by 8 bases, the J end by 3 bases, with 7 bases between.

V and J are TRBV5-1 and TRBJ2-2, with 13 nucleotides matching TRBD2. The CDR3 has 16 amino acids. V was pared by 2 bases and J by 6 bases, with 4 bases of the junction left unmatched. Germline V CDR1 and CDR2: SGHRS, YFSETQ. The CDR3 protein is CASSLLAGGPPGELFF. The DNA of the CDR3 is TGCGCCAGCAGCTTACTAGCGGGAGGGCCCCCCGGGGAGCTGTTTTTT.

The chain combines TRBV7-2 with TRBJ2-7; TRBD1 is a possible D gene (6 bases). In germline, CDR1 is SGHTA, CDR2 FQGNSA. The ends were cut back, 5 bases at V and 9 bases at J, with 20 bases in the middle. This CDR3 spans 14 amino acids. As DNA, the CDR3 is TGTGCCAGCAGCCCAAAAGGACAGCCCTCCGGGCAGTACTTC. This sequence encodes CASSPKGQPSGQYF.

The chain recombines TRBV2 with TRBJ1-6, with 10 bases matching TRBD1. The CDR3 spans 13 residues. With V trimmed by 9 bases and J by 7 bases, 3 bases remained unmatched. Germline V lookup: CDR1 SNHLY, CDR2 FYNNEI. The CDR3 coding sequence is TGTGCCAGTGACAGGGGGCTGAATTCACCCCTCCACTTT. This codes for CASDRGLNSPLHF.

In this sample, this clone turned up a few times. The rearrangement joins TRBV27 to TRBJ1-1; D perhaps matches TRBD1 (6 bases). Trimming took off 5 bases at V and 4 bases at J, with 17 bases between the two ends. The CDR3 is 15 residues long. From germline, CDR1 is MNHEY and CDR2 SMNVEV (reference sequence). The CDR3 loop is CASSPTGTLGTEAFF. CDR3 sequence (DNA): TGTGCCAGCAGTCCCACAGGGACGCTTGGCACTGAAGCTTTCTTT.

The chain has TRBV7-3 and TRBJ2-3, with a weak D call TRBD1 (6 bases). V shed 5 bases and J shed 3 bases, with 15 bases lying between them. CDR3 size: 15 residues. Germline V gene data show CDR1 as SGHTA and CDR2 as FQGTGA. CDR3 amino acids: CASSGEQGLTDTQYF. CDR3 nucleotides: TGTGCCAGCAGCGGGGAACAGGGTTTAACAGATACGCAGTATTTT.